What follows are 20 T cell receptor beta chains derived from one specimen sequenced in a study of cytomegalovirus exposure and HLA in healthy donors. The primer mix had 60 Vbeta and 13 Jbeta primers. Assay used: immunoSEQ multiplex PCR; TCRdb lists only in-frame clones, some missing. The sample carries about 160,000 clones, about four fifths recorded once. Sample: PBMCs. These receptors originate from a man aged 25 to 40 in good health and CMV-seronegative.

The J gene is TRBJ2-1, the V gene TRBV28; 14 bases are a match to TRBD2. With V trimmed by 5 bases and J by 4 bases, 4 bases remained unmatched. Germline-derived CDR1 and CDR2 are MDHEN and SYDVKM. The CDR3 is 16 residues long. CDR3 nucleotide sequence: TGTGCCAGCAGTCCTTGGACTAGCGGGGGGTACAATGAGCAGTTCTTC. Amino acid sequence: CASSPWTSGGYNEQFF.

This sequence joins TRBV12-5 and TRBJ1-5; D perhaps matches TRBD1 (6 bases). Germline CDR1 and CDR2: LGHNT and FRNRAP. Between the trimmed V and J ends, which lost 7 bases and 0 bases, there was a span of 16 bases. The CDR3 is 16 residues long. DNA of the CDR3: TGTGCTAGTGACCTCCTCAGGGGAAATAGCAATCAGCCCCAGCATTTT. Protein product: CASDLLRGNSNQPQHF.

The chain links TRBV19 to TRBJ2-2; TRBD2 agrees at 13 bases. The J segment lost 5 bases and the V segment lost 3 bases, leaving 9 bases of the junction unmatched. Germline-derived CDR1 and CDR2 are LNHDA and SQIVND (reference sequence). This CDR3 is built from 18 residues. The CDR3 sequence is CASSIQRLAGGSTGELFF. DNA of the CDR3: TGTGCCAGTAGTATCCAACGACTAGCGGGAGGTAGTACCGGGGAGCTGTTTTTT. Based on the CDR3 plus reference TRBV19 and TRBJ2-2, the full variable domain is DGGITQSPKYLFRKEGQNVTLSCEQNLNHDAMYWYRQDPGQGLRLIYYSQIVNDFQKGDIAEGYSVSREKKESFPLTVTSAQKNPTAFYLCASSIQRLAGGSTGELFFGEGSRLTVL.

V gene TRBV5-1 combines with J gene TRBJ2-6, with no clear D. Germline lookup yields CDR1 SGHRS and CDR2 YFSETQ. This CDR3 spans 19 amino acids. V was pared by 0 bases and J by 2 bases, with 18 bases between. The chain's CDR3 is CASSLDPATPLAGANVLTF. The CDR3 DNA follows: TGCGCCAGCAGCTTGGACCCGGCGACACCTTTGGCTGGGGCCAACGTCCTGACTTTC.

The chain employs TRBV19 and TRBJ2-1; 7 bases line up with TRBD2. The V gene end was trimmed by 4 bases and the J gene end by 6 bases; junction bases not matched to a gene: 15. Germline V gene sequence: CDR1 LNHDA, CDR2 SQIVND (reference sequence). This CDR3 contains 17 residues. The CDR3 here is CASSSRNSAGSSNEQFF. The CDR3 coding sequence is TGTGCCAGTAGTAGCAGAAATTCAGCGGGATCGAGCAATGAGCAGTTCTTC.

The chain uses TRBV6-1 and TRBJ1-2, with D tentatively TRBD1 (5 bases). CDR3 length: 14 residues. V gave up 2 bases and J gave up 4 bases, with 11 bases separating them. Per the germline V gene, CDR1 is MNHNS and CDR2 is SASEGT. As DNA, the CDR3 is TGTGCCAGCAGTGAAAAAAGGGGAAGCTATGGCTACACCTTC. This sequence encodes CASSEKRGSYGYTF.

This chain links TRBV5-1 with TRBJ2-5; perhaps TRBD2 as D (6 bases). V was pared by 4 bases and J by 3 bases, with 7 bases between. The length of the CDR3 is 12 residues. Germline V lookup: CDR1 SGHRS, CDR2 YFSETQ. The CDR3 region has the DNA TGCGCCAGCAGCACGGGGGAAGAGACCCAGTACTTC. Translation: CASSTGEETQYF.

The V call is TRBV7-9, the J call TRBJ2-7; D unclear. V was clipped by 5 bases and J by 6 bases, with 5 bases between them. The CDR3 has 10 residues. Germline-derived CDR1 and CDR2 are SEHNR and FQNEAQ (reference sequence). CDR3 DNA sequence: TGTGCCAGCAGCCCCCTCGAGCAGTACTTC. Translating it yields CASSPLEQYF.

The chain links TRBV13 to TRBJ2-3, with a tentative D call TRBD2 (6 bases). Germline loops: CDR1 PRHDT, CDR2 FYEKMQ (reference sequence). V shed 5 bases and J shed 6 bases, with 12 bases lying between them. This CDR3 comprises 13 residues. CDR3: CASSPIRGDTQYF. CDR3 nucleotide sequence: TGTGCCAGCAGCCCGATACGGGGGGATACGCAGTATTTT.

J is TRBJ2-7 and V is TRBV5-6; 7 bases agree with TRBD2. Germline lookup yields CDR1 SGHDT and CDR2 YYEEEE. Losses at the gene ends were 2 bases for V and 2 bases for J; bases not matched to a gene: 4. The CDR3 runs to 14 residues. For the CDR3, the DNA is TGTGCCAGCAGCTTATGGGGGGGACCCTACGAGCAGTACTTC. This encodes CASSLWGGPYEQYF.

V usage is TRBV11-3 and J usage is TRBJ2-1, with TRBD1 identical over 8 bases. J lost 2 bases, V lost 5 bases, and 8 bases had no gene match. The CDR3 has 16 amino acids. Germline V gene data show CDR1 as SGHNT and CDR2 as YENEEA. The DNA of the CDR3 is TGTGCCAGCAGCCCCCGGACAGGGATGACCTACAATGAGCAGTTCTTC. Protein sequence: CASSPRTGMTYNEQFF.

The V and J genes are TRBV29-1 and TRBJ2-3; 7 nucleotides match TRBD1. With 0 bases clipped from V and 5 bases from J, the junction kept 11 bases outside the gene matches. This CDR3 has 16 residues. Germline V gene data show CDR1 as SQVTM and CDR2 as ANQGSEA. The CDR3, as DNA: TGCAGCGTTGAAGATTTGGGGGACAGATTGGTAGATACGCAGTATTTT. Translated: CSVEDLGDRLVDTQYF.

The J gene is TRBJ2-2, the V gene TRBV6-5; 7 bases line up with TRBD2. There are 14 residues in the CDR3. The germline V gene encodes CDR1 MNHEY and CDR2 SVGAGI. Losses at the gene ends were 6 bases for V and 4 bases for J; bases not matched to a gene: 5. CDR3: CASSPAGRTGELFF. The CDR3 DNA reads TGTGCCAGCAGCCCAGCGGGGCGCACCGGGGAGCTGTTTTTT.

The V call is TRBV30, the J call TRBJ2-7, with D possibly matching TRBD1 (5 bases). The CDR3 loop spans 12 amino acids. V lost 0 bases and J lost 8, with 11 bases in between. Germline CDR1 reads GTSNPN; CDR2 reads SVGIG (reference sequence). This CDR3 is CAWSVLPGQQYF. The CDR3 region has the DNA TGTGCCTGGAGTGTGCTTCCAGGGCAGCAGTACTTC. The variable domain in full, completed from reference TRBV30 and TRBJ2-7, reads SQTIHQWPATLVQPVGSPLSLECTVEGTSNPNLYWYRQAAGRGLQLLFYSVGIGQISSEVPQNLSASRPQDRQFILSSKKLLLSDSGFYLCAWSVLPGQQYFGPGTRLTVT.

The J gene is TRBJ1-3, the V gene TRBV5-1; D may be TRBD1 (5 bases). The CDR3 covers 15 residues. Trimming left V 4 bases short and J 10 bases short, with 21 bases between. CDR1 is SGHRS, CDR2 YFSETQ, per germline. CDR3 DNA sequence: TGCGCCAGCAGCCCCAGGGCGGGGAATGAAAAAACCATATATTTT. Amino acid sequence: CASSPRAGNEKTIYF.

This chain connects TRBV15 to TRBJ2-1, with a possible D match to TRBD1 (6 bases). CDR3 size: 13 residues. V was shortened by 5 bases and J by 5 bases, with 10 bases between the two germline ends. Germline V lookup: CDR1 LNHNV, CDR2 YYDKDF (reference sequence). CDR3 residues: CATSQGPNNEQFF. CDR3 nucleotide sequence: TGTGCCACCAGCCAGGGGCCGAACAATGAGCAGTTCTTC.

This clone came up a few times. The chain combines TRBV2 with TRBJ1-1; 8 bases line up with TRBD1. After removal of 6 bases from V and 7 bases from J, the junction contained 13 bases not matched to a gene. CDR3 length: 15 residues. The germline V gene encodes CDR1 SNHLY and CDR2 FYNNEI. CDR3 region: CASRTAGGASREAFF. As DNA, the CDR3 is TGTGCCAGCAGGACGGCAGGGGGCGCGAGCCGTGAAGCTTTCTTT.

The chain combines TRBV2 with TRBJ2-6; 11 bases fit TRBD1. Germline loops: CDR1 SNHLY, CDR2 FYNNEI. V lost 5 bases to trimming and J lost 4 bases; unmatched junction nucleotides: 7. There are 17 residues in the CDR3. CDR3 DNA: TGTGCCAGCAGTTGGGACAGGGGGGGGGAGGGGGCCAACGTCCTGACTTTC. Translated: CASSWDRGGEGANVLTF.

This chain connects TRBV9 to TRBJ1-2; TRBD1 might be the D (5 bases). Germline CDR1 and CDR2: SGDLS and YYNGEE. V lost 3 bases, J lost 8 bases, and 20 bases lay in between. There are 15 residues in the CDR3. In nucleotides, the CDR3 is TGTGCCAGCAGCGCCGGGGAGGTCACCGCAGGGGGCTACACCTTC. It encodes CASSAGEVTAGGYTF.

The rearrangement links TRBV7-2 to TRBJ1-6; D ambiguous. There are 14 residues in the CDR3. Trimming cost V 3 bases and J 3 bases, with 6 bases left between them. From germline, CDR1 is SGHTA and CDR2 FQGNSA. CDR3 sequence reads: CASSLEDYNSPLHF. The CDR3 DNA is TGTGCCAGCAGCTTGGAGGACTATAATTCACCCCTCCACTTT.